What follows are 14 T cell receptor beta chains derived from one specimen sequenced in a study of cytomegalovirus exposure and HLA in healthy donors listed by TCRdb under 2017. Receptors were amplified or captured by the immunoSEQ multiplex PCR assay. For the multiplex PCR, a mixture combining 60 forward primers for TCR Vbeta segments and 13 reverse primers for TCR Jbeta segments was used. This is the immuneACCESS table as TCRdb keeps it, with only in-frame sequences that have V and J called. A part of the clones is gone; compared with another copy, unresolved V genes explain less than half, and the rest is unexplained. The sample includes around 170,000 clones, with about 81% observed a single time. In total, the top ten clones hold about 0.78% of the sample. The specimen sequenced was PBMCs. The receptors were sampled from a woman aged 18-30 years in good health and CMV-seronegative.

This chain joins TRBV29-1 and TRBJ2-1; 7 bases agree with TRBD2. Unmatched junction bases numbered 5, after V lost 3 bases and J lost 6 bases. Germline CDR1 SQVTM, CDR2 ANQGSEA. The length of the CDR3 is 13 residues. In DNA form, the CDR3 reads TGCAGCGTTGAGGCGGGAGAGGGCAATGAGCAGTTCTTC. Its protein product is CSVEAGEGNEQFF.

This clone was detected only once. The chain combines TRBV5-1 with TRBJ2-2; 9 nucleotides agree with TRBD1. CDR3 length: 15 residues. The germline V gene has CDR1 SGHRS and CDR2 YFSETQ. Losses at the gene ends were 4 bases for V and 7 bases for J; bases not matched to a gene: 8. The DNA of the CDR3 is TGCGCCAGCAGCAGAGGGACAGGGAGGATCGGGGAGCTGTTTTTT. Translated, it gives CASSRGTGRIGELFF.

The chain employs TRBV6-1 and TRBJ1-2; D is uncertain. V lost 3 bases and J lost 8, with 7 bases in between. The CDR3 is 11 residues long. Germline loops: CDR1 MNHNS, CDR2 SASEGT. The CDR3, as DNA: TGTGCCAGCAGTGATCCGACAGGCTACACCTTC. It translates to CASSDPTGYTF.

This clone was counted between two and nine times. The chain uses TRBV28 and TRBJ2-2; the D is unclear. The CDR3 covers 16 residues. Germline CDR1 is MDHEN and CDR2 is SYDVKM. V lost 2 bases to trimming and J lost 4 bases, with 14 bases between them. The CDR3 nucleotides are TGTGCCAGCAGTTTAATGACGAGCGTACCCACCGGGGAGCTGTTTTTT. It translates to CASSLMTSVPTGELFF.

The chain combines TRBV10-1 with TRBJ1-1; 8 nucleotides match TRBD1. The V segment lost 3 bases and the J segment 3 bases; nucleotides outside the gene matches: 3. CDR1 and CDR2 (germline): WNHNN, SYGVQD (reference sequence). CDR3 length: 14 residues. The CDR3 DNA is TGCGCCAGCAGTGACCTACAGGGGGACACTGAAGCTTTCTTT. It specifies CASSDLQGDTEAFF.

V usage is TRBV29-1 and J usage is TRBJ1-2; 7 bases are a match to TRBD1. Per the germline V gene, CDR1 is SQVTM and CDR2 is ANQGSEA. Trimming cost V 4 bases and J 4 bases; bases outside gene matches: 15. The CDR3 totals 16 residues. CDR3 bases: TGCAGCGTTGCCACAGGGGCGCTTCGCTTTGTCTATGGCTACACCTTC. It is translated as CSVATGALRFVYGYTF. Full variable domain (rest looked up from reference TRBV29-1 and TRBJ1-2): SAVISQKPSRDICQRGTSLTIQCQVDSQVTMMFWYRQQPGQSLTLIATANQGSEATYESGFVIDKFPISRPNLTFSTLTVSNMSPEDSSIYLCSVATGALRFVYGYTFGSGTRLTVV.

The chain is built from TRBV4-2 and TRBJ2-2; 8 positions agree with TRBD1. Germline values: CDR1 LGHNA, CDR2 YNFKEQ. The CDR3 covers 17 residues. The V and J ends lost 1 base and 3 bases, in that order; junction bases with no gene match: 7. The CDR3 region is CASSQVWGQEYTGELFF. In DNA form, the CDR3 reads TGTGCCAGCAGCCAAGTTTGGGGACAGGAGTACACCGGGGAGCTGTTTTTT.

This chain joins TRBV12-5 and TRBJ2-1, with 7 bases identical to TRBD2. CDR1 LGHNT and CDR2 FRNRAP come from the germline V gene. The CDR3 consists of 17 residues. Germline trimming cut 5 bases from V and 1 base from J; bases unmatched to any gene: 11. The CDR3 loop reads CASGSTKRDPSYNEQFF. DNA of the CDR3: TGTGCTAGTGGTAGCACTAAGCGGGACCCGTCCTACAATGAGCAGTTCTTC.

V usage is TRBV11-2 and J usage is TRBJ1-3; D gene ambiguous. Germline values: CDR1 SGHAT, CDR2 FQNNGV. This CDR3 has 15 amino acids. The V end lost 2 bases, the J end lost 0 bases, and 8 bases lay between the germline ends. Here the CDR3 reads CASSLLQLSGNTIYF. In DNA, the CDR3 is TGTGCCAGCAGCTTATTACAGCTCTCTGGAAACACCATATATTTT.

The rearrangement joins TRBV11-3 to TRBJ2-2; a possible D gene is TRBD2 (5 bases). The CDR3 is 15 residues long. V gave up 0 bases and J gave up 7 bases, with 12 bases separating them. Per germline, CDR1 SGHNT and CDR2 YENEEA. CDR3 loop: CASSLEALAGGELFF. In nucleotides, the CDR3 is TGTGCCAGCAGCTTAGAAGCGCTAGCCGGCGGGGAGCTGTTTTTT.

The J gene is TRBJ2-2, the V gene TRBV2; D is possibly TRBD2 (5 bases). Germline V CDR1 and CDR2: SNHLY, FYNNEI. Trimming took off 1 base at V and 6 bases at J, with 9 bases between the two ends. The CDR3 totals 14 residues. Here the CDR3 DNA reads TGTGCCAGCAGTGAAGAGAGGGTCGCCGGGGAGCTGTTTTTT. Translated, it gives CASSEERVAGELFF.

The chain employs TRBV2 and TRBJ2-7; D perhaps matches TRBD1 (5 bases). This CDR3 comprises 13 residues. V lost 1 base to trimming and J lost 6 bases, with 10 bases between them. The V gene's germline CDR1 is SNHLY and CDR2 FYNNEI. CDR3 nucleotide sequence: TGTGCCAGCAGTGAAGAAGGACAAAGCGAGCAGTACTTC. Protein sequence: CASSEEGQSEQYF.

The chain uses TRBV6-4 and TRBJ2-3, with D maybe TRBD2 (6 bases). V lost 6 bases and J 2 bases, leaving 12 bases between the germline ends. Germline V gene lookup returns CDR1 MRHNA and CDR2 SNTAGT. CDR3 size: 14 residues. The CDR3 region is CASSPAGFTDTQYF. CDR3 DNA: TGTGCCAGCAGCCCCGCGGGGTTCACAGATACGCAGTATTTT.

On this clone itself: Other DNA sequences from this sample encode an identical CDR3 as well. The rearrangement joins TRBV6-5 to TRBJ2-7; a possible D gene is TRBD2 (5 bases). Per germline, CDR1 MNHEY and CDR2 SVGAGI. The CDR3 sequence is 15 residues long. V was shortened by 0 bases and J by 4 bases, with 13 bases between the two germline ends. The CDR3 DNA reads TGTGCCAGCAGTTACTCGAGAGGGTTAGCGTACGAGCAGTACTTC. Encoded protein: CASSYSRGLAYEQYF.